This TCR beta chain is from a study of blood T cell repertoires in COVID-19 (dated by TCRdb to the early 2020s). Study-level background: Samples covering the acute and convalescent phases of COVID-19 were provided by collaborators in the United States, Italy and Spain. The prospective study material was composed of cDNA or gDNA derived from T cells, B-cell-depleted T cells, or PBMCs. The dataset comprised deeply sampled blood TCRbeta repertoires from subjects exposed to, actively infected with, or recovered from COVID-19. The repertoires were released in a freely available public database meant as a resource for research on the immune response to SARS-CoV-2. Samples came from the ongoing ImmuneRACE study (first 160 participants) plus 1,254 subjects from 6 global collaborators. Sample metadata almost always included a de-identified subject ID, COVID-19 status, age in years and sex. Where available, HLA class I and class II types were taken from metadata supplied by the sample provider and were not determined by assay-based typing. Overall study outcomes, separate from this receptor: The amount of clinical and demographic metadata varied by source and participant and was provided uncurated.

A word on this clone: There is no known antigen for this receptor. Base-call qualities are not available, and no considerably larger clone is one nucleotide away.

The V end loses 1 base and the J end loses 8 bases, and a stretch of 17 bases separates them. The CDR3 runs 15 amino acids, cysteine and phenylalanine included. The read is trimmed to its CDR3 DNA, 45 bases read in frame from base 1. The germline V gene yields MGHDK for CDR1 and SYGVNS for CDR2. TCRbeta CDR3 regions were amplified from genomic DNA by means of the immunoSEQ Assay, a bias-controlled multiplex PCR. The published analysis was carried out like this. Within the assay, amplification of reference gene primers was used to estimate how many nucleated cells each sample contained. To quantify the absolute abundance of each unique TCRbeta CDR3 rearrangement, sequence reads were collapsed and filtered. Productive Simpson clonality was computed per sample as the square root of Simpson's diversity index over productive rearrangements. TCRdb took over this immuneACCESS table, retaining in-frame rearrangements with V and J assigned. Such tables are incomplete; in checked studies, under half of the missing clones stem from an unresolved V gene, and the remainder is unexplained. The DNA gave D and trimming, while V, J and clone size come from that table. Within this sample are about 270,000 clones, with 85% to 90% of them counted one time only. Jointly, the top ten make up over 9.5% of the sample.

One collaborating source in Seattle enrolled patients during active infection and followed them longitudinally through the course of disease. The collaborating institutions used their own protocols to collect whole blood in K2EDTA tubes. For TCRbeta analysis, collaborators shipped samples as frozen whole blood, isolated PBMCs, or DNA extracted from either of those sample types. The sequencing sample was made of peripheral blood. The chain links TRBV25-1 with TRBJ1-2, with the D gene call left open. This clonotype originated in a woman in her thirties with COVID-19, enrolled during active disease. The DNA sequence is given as TGTGCCAGCAGTGAATGGAAGGCTAGCGGTGCGGGCTACACCTTC. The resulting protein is CASSEWKASGAGYTF.